This T cell receptor (beta chain) was observed in a study of T-cell memory formation after mild COVID-19. Study-wide results and limits: Some clones that responded turned up in pre-infection memory, which suggests that cross-reactive memory joined in. CD8+ contracting clones occupied EMRA, while CD4+ ones occupied mainly CM and EM.

This clonotype was observed many times. Its antigen is not identified. Trimming took off 4 bases at V and 6 bases at J, with 16 bases between the two ends. This CDR3 comprises 16 residues. Germline V gene lookup returns CDR1 MNHEY and CDR2 SVGAGI. TCRdb independently ran MiXCR on the 5' RACE reads; one entry per CDR3 protein. The sample lists 50,000 or so distinct CDR3 sequences, roughly 9% occurring once. This receptor was identified in an adult woman who had mild COVID-19 (a few samples of this study predate the infection). Cell type and time point are not known. This rearrangement joins TRBV6-5 to TRBJ1-6; tentative D call: TRBD1 (6 bases). Material: PBMCs or a T cell subset sorted from them (not recorded which). CDR3 in amino acids: CASSSRPTGINSPLHF. The CDR3 DNA is TGTGCCAGCAGTTCCCGCCCGACAGGAATTAATTCACCCCTCCACTTT.